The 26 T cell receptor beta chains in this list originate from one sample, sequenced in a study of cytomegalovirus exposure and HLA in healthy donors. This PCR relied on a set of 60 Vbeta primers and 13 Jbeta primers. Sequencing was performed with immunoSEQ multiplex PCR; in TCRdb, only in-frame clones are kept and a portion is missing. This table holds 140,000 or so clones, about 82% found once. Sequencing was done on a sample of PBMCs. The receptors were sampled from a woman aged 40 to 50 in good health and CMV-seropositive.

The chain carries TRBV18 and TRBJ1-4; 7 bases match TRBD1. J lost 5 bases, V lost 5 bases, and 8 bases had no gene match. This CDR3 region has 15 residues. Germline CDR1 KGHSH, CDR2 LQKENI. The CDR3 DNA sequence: TGTGCCAGCTCATCTTCGGGACAGCTAAATGAAAAACTGTTTTTT. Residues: CASSSSGQLNEKLFF.

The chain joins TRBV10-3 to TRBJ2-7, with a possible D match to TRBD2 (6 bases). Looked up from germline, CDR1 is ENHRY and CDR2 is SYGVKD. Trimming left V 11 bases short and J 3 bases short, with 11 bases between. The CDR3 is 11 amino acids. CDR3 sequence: CASDGGYEQYF. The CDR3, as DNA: TGTGCCTCTGACGGGGGCTACGAGCAGTACTTC.

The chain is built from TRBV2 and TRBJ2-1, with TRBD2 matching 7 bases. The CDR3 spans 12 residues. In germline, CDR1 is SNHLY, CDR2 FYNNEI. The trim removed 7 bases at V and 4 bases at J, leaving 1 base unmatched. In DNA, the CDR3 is TGTGCCAGCATGCGGGGGTACAATGAGCAGTTCTTC. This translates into CASMRGYNEQFF.

The CDR3 here is CAWSVGSGHTGELFF. CDR3 bases: TGTGCCTGGAGTGTAGGGAGCGGGCACACCGGGGAGCTGTTTTTT. The rearrangement links TRBV30 to TRBJ2-2; D might be TRBD2 (6 bases). The germline gives CDR1 GTSNPN, CDR2 SVGIG (reference sequence). With 0 bases removed from V and 3 bases from J, the gap between germline ends came to 11 bases. The CDR3 totals 15 residues.

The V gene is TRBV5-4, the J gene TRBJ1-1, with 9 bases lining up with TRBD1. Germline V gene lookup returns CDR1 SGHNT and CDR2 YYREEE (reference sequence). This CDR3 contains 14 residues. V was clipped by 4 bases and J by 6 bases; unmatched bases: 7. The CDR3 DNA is TGTGCCAGCAGCCCACAGGGGGCCTATGCTGAAGCTTTCTTT. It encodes CASSPQGAYAEAFF. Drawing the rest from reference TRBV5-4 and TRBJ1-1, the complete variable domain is ETGVTQSPTHLIKTRGQQVTLRCSSQSGHNTVSWYQQALGQGPQFIFQYYREEENGRGNFPPRFSGLQFPNYSSELNVNALELDDSALYLCASSPQGAYAEAFFGQGTRLTVV.

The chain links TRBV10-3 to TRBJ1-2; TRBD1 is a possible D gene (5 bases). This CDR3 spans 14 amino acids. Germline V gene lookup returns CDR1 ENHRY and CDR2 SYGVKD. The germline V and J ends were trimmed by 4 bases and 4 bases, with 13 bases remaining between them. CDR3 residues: CAISAPDRPYGYTF. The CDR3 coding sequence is TGTGCCATCAGTGCCCCCGACAGACCCTATGGCTACACCTTC.

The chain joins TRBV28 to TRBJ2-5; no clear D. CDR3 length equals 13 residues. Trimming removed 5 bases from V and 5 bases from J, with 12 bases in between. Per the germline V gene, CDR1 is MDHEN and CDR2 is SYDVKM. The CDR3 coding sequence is TGTGCCAGCAGTCTTGGGCAATCCGAGACCCAGTACTTC. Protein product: CASSLGQSETQYF.

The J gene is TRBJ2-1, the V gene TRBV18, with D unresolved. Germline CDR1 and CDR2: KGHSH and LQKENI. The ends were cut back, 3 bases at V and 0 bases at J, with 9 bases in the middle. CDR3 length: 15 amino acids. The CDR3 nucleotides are TGTGCCAGCTCACCCTCTGCGTACTCCTACAATGAGCAGTTCTTC. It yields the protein CASSPSAYSYNEQFF.

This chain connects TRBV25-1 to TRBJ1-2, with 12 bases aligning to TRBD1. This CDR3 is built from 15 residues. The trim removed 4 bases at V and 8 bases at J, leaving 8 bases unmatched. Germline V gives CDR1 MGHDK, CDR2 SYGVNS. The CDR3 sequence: CASSASGTGGRGYTF. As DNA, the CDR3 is TGTGCCAGCAGTGCCTCCGGGACAGGGGGCCGGGGCTACACCTTC.

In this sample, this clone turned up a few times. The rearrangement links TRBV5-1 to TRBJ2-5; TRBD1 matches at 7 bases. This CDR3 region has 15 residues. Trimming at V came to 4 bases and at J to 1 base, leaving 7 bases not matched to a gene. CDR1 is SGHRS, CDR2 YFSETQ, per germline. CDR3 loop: CASSRTGNFQETQYF. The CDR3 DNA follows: TGCGCCAGCAGCCGGACAGGCAACTTCCAAGAGACCCAGTACTTC. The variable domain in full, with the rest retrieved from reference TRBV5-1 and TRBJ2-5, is KAGVTQTPRYLIKTRGQQVTLSCSPISGHRSVSWYQQTPGQGLQFLFEYFSETQRNKGNFPGRFSGRQFSNSRSEMNVSTLELGDSALYLCASSRTGNFQETQYFGPGTRLLVL.

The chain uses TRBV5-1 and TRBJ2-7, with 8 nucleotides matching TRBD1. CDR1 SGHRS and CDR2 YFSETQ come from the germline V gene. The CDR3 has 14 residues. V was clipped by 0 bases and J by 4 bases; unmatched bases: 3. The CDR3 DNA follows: TGCGCCAGCAGCTTGGGGACAGGGATTTACGAGCAGTACTTC. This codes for CASSLGTGIYEQYF.

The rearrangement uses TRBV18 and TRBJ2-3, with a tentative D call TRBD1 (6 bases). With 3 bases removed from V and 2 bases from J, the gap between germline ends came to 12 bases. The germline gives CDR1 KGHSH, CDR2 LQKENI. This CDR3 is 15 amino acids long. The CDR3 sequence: CASSPPGELTDTQYF. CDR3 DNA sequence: TGTGCCAGCTCACCGCCAGGGGAGCTCACAGATACGCAGTATTTT.

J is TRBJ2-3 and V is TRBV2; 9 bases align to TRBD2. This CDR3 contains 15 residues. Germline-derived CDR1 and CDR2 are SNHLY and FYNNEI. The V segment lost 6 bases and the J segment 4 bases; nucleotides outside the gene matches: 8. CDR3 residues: CASSPGLAEADTQYF. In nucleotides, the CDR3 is TGTGCCAGCAGCCCGGGACTAGCCGAGGCAGATACGCAGTATTTT.

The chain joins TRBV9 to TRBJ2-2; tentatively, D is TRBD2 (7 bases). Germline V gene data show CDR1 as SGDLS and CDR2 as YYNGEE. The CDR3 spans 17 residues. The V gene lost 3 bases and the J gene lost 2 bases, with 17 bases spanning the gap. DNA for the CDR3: TGTGCCAGCAGCGCTCCCGGAGGGGGGGTCAACACCGGGGAGCTGTTTTTT. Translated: CASSAPGGGVNTGELFF. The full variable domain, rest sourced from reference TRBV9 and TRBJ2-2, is DSGVTQTPKHLITATGQRVTLRCSPRSGDLSVYWYQQSLDQGLQFLIQYYNGEERAKGNILERFSAQQFPDLHSELNLSSLELGDSALYFCASSAPGGGVNTGELFFGEGSRLTVL.

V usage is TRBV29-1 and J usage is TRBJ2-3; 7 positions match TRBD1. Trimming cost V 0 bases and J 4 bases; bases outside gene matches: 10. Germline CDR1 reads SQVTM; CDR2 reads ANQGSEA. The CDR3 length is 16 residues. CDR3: CSVEDQGGSGADTQYF. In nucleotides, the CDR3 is TGCAGCGTTGAAGACCAAGGGGGCTCTGGGGCAGATACGCAGTATTTT.

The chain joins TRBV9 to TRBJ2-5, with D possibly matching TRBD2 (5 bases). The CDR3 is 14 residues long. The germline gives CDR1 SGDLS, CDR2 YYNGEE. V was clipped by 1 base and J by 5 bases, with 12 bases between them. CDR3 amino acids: CASSVTGVGETQYF. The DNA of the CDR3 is TGTGCCAGCAGCGTAACCGGGGTGGGGGAGACCCAGTACTTC.

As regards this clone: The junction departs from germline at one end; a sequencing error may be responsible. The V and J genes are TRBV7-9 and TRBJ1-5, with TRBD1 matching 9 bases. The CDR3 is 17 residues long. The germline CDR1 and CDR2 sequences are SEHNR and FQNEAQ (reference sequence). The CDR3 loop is CSSSLLGQGVNNQPQHF. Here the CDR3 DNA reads TGTTCCAGCAGCTTATTGGGACAGGGAGTGAACAATCAGCCCCAGCATTTT.

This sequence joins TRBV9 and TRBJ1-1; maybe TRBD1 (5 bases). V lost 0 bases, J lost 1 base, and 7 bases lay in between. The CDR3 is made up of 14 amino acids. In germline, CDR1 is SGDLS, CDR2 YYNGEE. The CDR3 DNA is TGTGCCAGCAGCGTAGGGGGCGCGAACACTGAAGCTTTCTTT. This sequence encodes CASSVGGANTEAFF.

CDR3 region: CASTDLSGAVDTQYF. The CDR3 DNA reads as TGTGCCAGTACCGACCTGAGCGGGGCGGTGGATACGCAGTATTTT. V gene TRBV19 combines with J gene TRBJ2-3, with TRBD2 identical over 7 bases. CDR1 and CDR2 (germline): LNHDA, SQIVND (reference sequence). V lost 7 bases, J lost 6 bases, and 13 bases stayed unmatched. The CDR3 is 15 residues long.

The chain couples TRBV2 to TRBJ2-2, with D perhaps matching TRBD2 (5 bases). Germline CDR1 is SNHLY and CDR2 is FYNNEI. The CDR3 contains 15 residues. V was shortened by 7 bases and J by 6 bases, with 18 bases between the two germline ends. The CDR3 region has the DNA TGTGCCAGCAAAGAGAGGCTGATCGGGGCCGGGGAGCTGTTTTTT. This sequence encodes CASKERLIGAGELFF.

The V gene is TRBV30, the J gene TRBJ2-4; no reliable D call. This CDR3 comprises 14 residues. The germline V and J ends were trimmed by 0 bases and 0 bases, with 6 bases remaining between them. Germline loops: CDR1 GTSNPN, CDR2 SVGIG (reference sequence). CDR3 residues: CAWSVGLAKNIQYF. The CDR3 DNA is TGTGCCTGGAGTGTCGGTCTAGCCAAAAACATTCAGTACTTC.

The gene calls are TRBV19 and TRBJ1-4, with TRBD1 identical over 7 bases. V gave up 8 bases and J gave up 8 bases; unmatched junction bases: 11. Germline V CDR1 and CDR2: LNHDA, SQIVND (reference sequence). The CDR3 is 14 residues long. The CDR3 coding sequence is TGTGCCAGTTCGCGCGGGACAGTATCCGAAAAACTGTTTTTT. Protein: CASSRGTVSEKLFF.

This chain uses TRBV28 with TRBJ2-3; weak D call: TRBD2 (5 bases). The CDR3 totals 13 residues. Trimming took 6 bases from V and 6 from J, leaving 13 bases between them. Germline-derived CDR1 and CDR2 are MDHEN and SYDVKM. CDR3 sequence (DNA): TGTGCCAGCAGCGCGGACTTATCGGATACGCAGTATTTT. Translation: CASSADLSDTQYF.

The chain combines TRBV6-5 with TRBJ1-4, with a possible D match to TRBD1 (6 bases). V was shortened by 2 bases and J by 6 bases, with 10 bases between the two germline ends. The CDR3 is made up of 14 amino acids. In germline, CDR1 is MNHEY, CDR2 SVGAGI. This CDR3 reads CASSYRRGDEKLFF. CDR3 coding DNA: TGTGCCAGCAGTTACCGCAGGGGAGATGAAAAACTGTTTTTT.

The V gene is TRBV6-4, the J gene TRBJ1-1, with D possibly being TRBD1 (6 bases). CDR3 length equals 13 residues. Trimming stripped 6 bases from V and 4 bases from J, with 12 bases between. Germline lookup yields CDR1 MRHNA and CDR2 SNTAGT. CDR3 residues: CASSRDIGTEAFF. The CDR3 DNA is TGTGCCAGCAGCCGGGACATCGGCACTGAAGCTTTCTTT.

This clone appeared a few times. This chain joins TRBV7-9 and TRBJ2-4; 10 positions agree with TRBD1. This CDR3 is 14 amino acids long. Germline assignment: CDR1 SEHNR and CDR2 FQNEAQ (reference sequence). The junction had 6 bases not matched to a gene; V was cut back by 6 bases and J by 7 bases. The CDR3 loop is CASRHDRGPNIQYF. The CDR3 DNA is TGTGCCAGCAGACATGACAGGGGGCCGAACATTCAGTACTTC.